This TCR beta chain was captured by sequencing in a study of shared clonotypes between healthy human individuals. The sample holds one count of this clone. V dropped 4 bases and J dropped 3 bases, with 16 bases sitting between them. Germline CDR1 reads KGHSH; CDR2 reads LQKENI. This CDR3 region has 15 residues. Authors' analysis steps: Junction-only sequences without quality scores were provided by ImmunoSEQ, so filtering was different. The method was immunoSEQ multiplex PCR; TCRdb's version includes in-frame clones alone and lacks a portion of them. V, J and clone size were drawn from that table, and D and trimming were deduced from the DNA. This sample has about 520,000 clones; roughly 80% occur once, and the top ten carry about 13%.

The sequence came from a woman in her thirties or forties in good health. Some clones in this sample may be carry-over from other donors' samples. This chain uses TRBV18 with TRBJ2-7; tentatively, D is TRBD1 (5 bases). The sequenced material came from PBMCs. Written as DNA, the CDR3 is TGTGCCAGCTCACGGGCAGCAGGGCTTTTCTACGAGCAGTACTTC. Translation gives CASSRAAGLFYEQYF.